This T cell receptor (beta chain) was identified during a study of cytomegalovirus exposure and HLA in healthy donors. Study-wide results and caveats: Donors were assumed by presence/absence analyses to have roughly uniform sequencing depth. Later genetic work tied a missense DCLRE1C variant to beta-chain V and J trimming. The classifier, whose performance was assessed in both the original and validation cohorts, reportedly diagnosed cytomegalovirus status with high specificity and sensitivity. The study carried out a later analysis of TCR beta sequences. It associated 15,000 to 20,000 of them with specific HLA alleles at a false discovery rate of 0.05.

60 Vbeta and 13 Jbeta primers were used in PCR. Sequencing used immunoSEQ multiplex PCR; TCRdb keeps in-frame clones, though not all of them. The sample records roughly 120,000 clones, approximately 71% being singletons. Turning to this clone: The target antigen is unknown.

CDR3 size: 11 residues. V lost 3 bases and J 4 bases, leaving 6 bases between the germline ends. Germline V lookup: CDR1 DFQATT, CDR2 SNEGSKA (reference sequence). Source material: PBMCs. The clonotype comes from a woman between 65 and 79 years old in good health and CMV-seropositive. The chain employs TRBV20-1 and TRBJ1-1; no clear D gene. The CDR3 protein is CSASGTTEAFF. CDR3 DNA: TGCAGTGCTAGTGGCACCACTGAAGCTTTCTTT.